Shown below are 5 T cell receptor beta chains from a single sample sequenced in a study of CD8 T cells in Susac syndrome. Reverse transcription used roughly 0.45 to 1 ug RNA and random hexamers. In TCRdb, the immunoSEQ multiplex PCR reads were re-called with MiXCR into one record per CDR3 protein. The table records under 200,000 distinct CDR3 sequences, approximately 94% of them present only once. The sequenced sample consisted of CD4+ T cells from PBMCs. Receptor source: a human donor with Susac syndrome.

The chain couples TRBV12-3 or TRBV12-4 to TRBJ2-3; weak D call: TRBD2 (7 bases). The CDR3 consists of 14 residues. V was pared by 3 bases and J by 6 bases, with 13 bases between. CDR3: CASSLGGGADTQYF. As DNA, the CDR3 is TGTGCCAGCAGTTTGGGTGGGGGGGCCGATACGCAGTATTTT.

V gene TRBV29-1 combines with J gene TRBJ1-1; D gene unclear. Germline V CDR1 and CDR2: SQVTM, ANQGSEA. The CDR3 has 11 residues. Trimming took 6 bases from V and 6 from J, leaving 11 bases between them. DNA of the CDR3: TGCAGCGTCGCTGTTGTCGCTGAAGCTTTCTTT. It codes for CSVAVVAEAFF. Full variable domain (missing parts from reference TRBV29-1 and TRBJ1-1): SAVISQKPSRDICQRGTSLTIQCQVDSQVTMMFWYRQQPGQSLTLIATANQGSEATYESGFVIDKFPISRPNLTFSTLTVSNMSPEDSSIYLCSVAVVAEAFFGQGTRLTVV.

J is TRBJ2-1 and V is TRBV5-4; 9 bases map to TRBD2. The germline CDR1 and CDR2 sequences are SGHNT and YYREEE (reference sequence). CDR3 length: 13 residues. J was trimmed by 10 bases and V by 1 base; bases with no gene match: 3. CDR3 coding DNA: TGTGCCAGCAGCTTGTCTAGCGGGGTCGAGCAGTTCTTC. As protein: CASSLSSGVEQFF.

In DNA form, the CDR3 reads TGTGCCAGCAGCCAAGTTTTGGAGACCCAGTACTTC. Translated: CASSQVLETQYF. The rearrangement links TRBV14 to TRBJ2-5, with D unresolved. This CDR3 is 12 amino acids long. V lost 1 base to trimming and J lost 5 bases, with 5 bases between them. Germline loops: CDR1 SGHDN, CDR2 FVKESK. The full variable domain, in which reference TRBV14 and TRBJ2-5 provide the parts outside the CDR3, is EAGVTQFPSHSVIEKGQTVTLRCDPISGHDNLYWYRRVMGKEIKFLLHFVKESKQDESGMPNNRFLAERTGGTYSTLKVQPAELEDSGVYFCASSQVLETQYFGPGTRLLVL.

V usage is TRBV19 and J usage is TRBJ2-3, with unresolved D. The V and J ends lost 3 bases and 1 base respectively, with 5 bases between them. CDR3 length: 13 amino acids. CDR1 is LNHDA, CDR2 SQIVND, per germline (reference sequence). CDR3 sequence (DNA): TGTGCCAGTAGTATCGTGGGCACAGATACGCAGTATTTT. Protein product: CASSIVGTDTQYF.